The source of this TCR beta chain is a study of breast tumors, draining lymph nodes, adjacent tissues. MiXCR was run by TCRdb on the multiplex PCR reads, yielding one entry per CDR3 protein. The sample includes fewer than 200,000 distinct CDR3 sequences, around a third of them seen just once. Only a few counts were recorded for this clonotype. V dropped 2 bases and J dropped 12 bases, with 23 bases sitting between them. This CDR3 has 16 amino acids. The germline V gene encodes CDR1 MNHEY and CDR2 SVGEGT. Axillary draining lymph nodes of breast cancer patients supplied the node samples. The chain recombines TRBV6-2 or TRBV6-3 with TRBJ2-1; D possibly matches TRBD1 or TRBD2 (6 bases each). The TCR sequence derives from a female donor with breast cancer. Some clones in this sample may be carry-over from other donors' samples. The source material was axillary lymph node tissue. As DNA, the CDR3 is TGTGCCAGCAGTTACCCGCGGAAGGGGGGTAGCGGTGGGCAGTTCTTC. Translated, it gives CASSYPRKGGSGGQFF.